The following is a T cell receptor (beta chain) sequence with its context. Only in-frame clones appear in the TCRdb table, and some are missing; sequencing was by immunoSEQ multiplex PCR. The table includes some 180,000 clones, less than 85% detected once. Trimming took 6 bases from V and 8 from J, leaving 8 bases between them. Germline CDR1 and CDR2: DFQATT and SNEGSKA (reference sequence). The CDR3 extends over 11 amino acids. The sample comes from a study of blood T cell repertoires in COVID-19. This clonotype was obtained from a man aged 45-60 years who had recovered from COVID-19. The chain carries TRBV20-1 and TRBJ1-6, with D hard to call. Sequencing was performed on peripheral blood. CDR3 coding DNA: TGCAGTGCCGCCTCGGATTCACCCCTCCACTTT. It codes for CSAASDSPLHF.